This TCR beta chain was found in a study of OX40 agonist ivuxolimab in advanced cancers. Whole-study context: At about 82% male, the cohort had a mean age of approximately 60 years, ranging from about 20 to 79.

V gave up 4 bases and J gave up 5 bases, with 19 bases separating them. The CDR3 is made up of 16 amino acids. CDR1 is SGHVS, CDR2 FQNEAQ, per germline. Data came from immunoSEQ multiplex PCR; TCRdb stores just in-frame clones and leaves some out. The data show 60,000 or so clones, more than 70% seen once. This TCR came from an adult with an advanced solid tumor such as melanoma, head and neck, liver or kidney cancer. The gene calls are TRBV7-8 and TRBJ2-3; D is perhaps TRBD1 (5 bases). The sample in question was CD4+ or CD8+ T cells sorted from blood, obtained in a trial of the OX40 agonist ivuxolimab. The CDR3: CASSSPGGAALDTQYF. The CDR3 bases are TGTGCCAGCAGCTCGCCCGGTGGGGCGGCACTAGATACGCAGTATTTT.